This T cell receptor beta chain was recovered during a study of blood T cells in healthy people across ages. V gave up 5 bases and J gave up 10 bases; unmatched junction bases: 5. The CDR3 is 13 amino acids. The germline CDR1 and CDR2 sequences are MDHEN and SYDVKM. Concerning this clonotype: Its antigen remains unidentified.

A sample-barcoded 5' primer and a J-beta primer mix were used in a second PCR of roughly 6 to 12 cycles. A 12-random-nucleotide template-switch adaptor tagged each cDNA molecule. In TCRdb, the 5' RACE reads were re-called with MiXCR into one record per CDR3 protein. The sample includes 1 million to 1.2 million distinct CDR3 sequences, around two fifths of them seen just once. Points from the study as a whole: Higher diversity, along with more naive CD4+ cells, distinguished long-lived donors from aged donors. Among T cells, TCR beta diversity per million cells dropped roughly linearly as age rose.

The gene calls are TRBV28 and TRBJ1-4; TRBD1 matches at 9 bases. The receptor's source is a man between 18 and 29 years old in good health. Source material: blood. CDR3 nucleotides: TGTGCCAGCAGTCTGGGACAGGGCGGAAAACTGTTTTTT. It yields the protein CASSLGQGGKLFF.